This T cell receptor beta chain originates from a study of blood T cell repertoires in COVID-19. In the study overall: Donors in the United States, Italy and Spain gave samples during acute or convalescent COVID-19.

The protocol was immunoSEQ multiplex PCR, while the TCRdb copy is restricted to in-frame clones and leaves out a portion. The sample contains about 400,000 clones, approximately 88% of which appear only once. Sample: PBMCs or T cells enriched from blood (not recorded which). The TCR sequence derives from a woman aged 25 to 45 with acute COVID-19.

CDR3 sequence: CASSLIRDSSGNTIYF. The CDR3 DNA reads TGTGCCAGCAGTTTGATTAGGGACAGCTCTGGAAACACCATATATTTT. V gene TRBV6-2 or TRBV6-3 combines with J gene TRBJ1-3; 7 bases agree with TRBD1. V lost 4 bases and J lost 0; bases outside the gene matches: 6. Germline CDR1 reads MNHEY; CDR2 reads SVGEGT. CDR3 length: 16 residues.